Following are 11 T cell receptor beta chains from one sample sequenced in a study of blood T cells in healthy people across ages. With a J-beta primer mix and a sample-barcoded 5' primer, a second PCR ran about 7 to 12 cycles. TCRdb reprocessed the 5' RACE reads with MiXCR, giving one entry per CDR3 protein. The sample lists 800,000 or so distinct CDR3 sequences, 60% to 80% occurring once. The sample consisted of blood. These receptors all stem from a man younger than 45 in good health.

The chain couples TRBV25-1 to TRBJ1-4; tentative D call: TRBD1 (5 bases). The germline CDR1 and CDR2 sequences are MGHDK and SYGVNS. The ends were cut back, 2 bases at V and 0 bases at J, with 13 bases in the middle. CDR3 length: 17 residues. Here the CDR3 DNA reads TGTGCCAGCAGTGAAGTCGCAGGGCTAGCAACTAATGAAAAACTGTTTTTT. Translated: CASSEVAGLATNEKLFF.

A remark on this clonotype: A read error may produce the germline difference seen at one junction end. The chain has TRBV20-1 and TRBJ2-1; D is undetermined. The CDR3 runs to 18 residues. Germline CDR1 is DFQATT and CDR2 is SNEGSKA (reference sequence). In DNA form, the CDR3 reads TGCAGTGCCAGAGATGGGGTTGCAGCCCATACATCGTACAATGAGCAGTTCTTC. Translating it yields CSARDGVAAHTSYNEQFF.

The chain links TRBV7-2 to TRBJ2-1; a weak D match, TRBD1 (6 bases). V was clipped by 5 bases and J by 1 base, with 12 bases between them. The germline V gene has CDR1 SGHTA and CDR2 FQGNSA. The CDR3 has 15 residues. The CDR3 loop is CASSTGTLSYNEQFF. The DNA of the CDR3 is TGTGCCAGCAGCACCGGGACACTATCCTACAATGAGCAGTTCTTC.

The CDR3 region is CASSLNGRGDLYEQYF. The DNA of the CDR3 is TGTGCCAGCAGCTTGAATGGCAGGGGCGATCTCTACGAGCAGTACTTC. This rearrangement joins TRBV5-5 to TRBJ2-5; maybe TRBD1 (6 bases). The J call may be incorrect, as the DNA end agrees better with TRBJ2-7. This CDR3 region has 16 residues. Germline V CDR1 and CDR2: SGHKS, YYEKEE (reference sequence).

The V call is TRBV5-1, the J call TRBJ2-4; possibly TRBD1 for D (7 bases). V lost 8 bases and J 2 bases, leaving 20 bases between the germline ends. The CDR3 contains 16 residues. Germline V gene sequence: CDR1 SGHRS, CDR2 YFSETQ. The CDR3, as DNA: TGCGCCAGTGCACCAGGGGGAGGTAGGACCAAAAACATTCAGTACTTC. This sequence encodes CASAPGGGRTKNIQYF.

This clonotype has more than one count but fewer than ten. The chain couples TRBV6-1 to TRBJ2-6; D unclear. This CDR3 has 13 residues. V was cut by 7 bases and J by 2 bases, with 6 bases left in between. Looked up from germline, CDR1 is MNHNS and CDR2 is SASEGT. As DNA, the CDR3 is TGTGCCAGCACGTCAGCTGGGGCCAACGTCCTGACTTTC. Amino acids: CASTSAGANVLTF.

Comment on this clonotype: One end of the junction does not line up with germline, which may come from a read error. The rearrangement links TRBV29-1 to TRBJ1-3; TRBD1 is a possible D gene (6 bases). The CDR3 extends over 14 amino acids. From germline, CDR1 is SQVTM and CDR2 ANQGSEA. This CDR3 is CSVQPGDSGNTIYF. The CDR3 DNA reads TGCAGCGTTCAACCAGGGGACTCTGGGAACACCATATATTTT.

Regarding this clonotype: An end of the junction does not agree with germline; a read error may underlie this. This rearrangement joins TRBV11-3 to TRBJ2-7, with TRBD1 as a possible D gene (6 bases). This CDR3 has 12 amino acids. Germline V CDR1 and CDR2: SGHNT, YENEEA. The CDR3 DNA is TGTGCTAGCAGCTCAGGGACAAACGAGCAGTACTTC. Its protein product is CASSSGTNEQYF. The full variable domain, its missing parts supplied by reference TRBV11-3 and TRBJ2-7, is EAGVVQSPRYKIIEKKQPVAFWCNPISGHNTLYWYLQNLGQGPELLIRYENEEAVDDSQLPKDRFSAERLKGVDSTLKIQPAELGDSAVYLCASSSGTNEQYFGPGTRLTVT.

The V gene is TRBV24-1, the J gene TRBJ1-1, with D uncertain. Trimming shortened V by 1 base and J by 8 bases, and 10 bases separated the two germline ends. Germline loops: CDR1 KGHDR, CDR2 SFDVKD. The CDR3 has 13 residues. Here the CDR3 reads CATSDFLNGEAFF. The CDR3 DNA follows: TGTGCCACCAGTGATTTTCTAAATGGAGAAGCTTTCTTT.

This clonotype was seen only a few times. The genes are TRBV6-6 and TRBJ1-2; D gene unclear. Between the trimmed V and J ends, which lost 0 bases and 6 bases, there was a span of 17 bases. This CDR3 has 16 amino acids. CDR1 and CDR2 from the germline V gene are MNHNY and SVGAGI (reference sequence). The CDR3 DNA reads TGTGCCAGCAGTTACTCCCGCATCCAAGGGAGGGATGGCTACACCTTC. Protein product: CASSYSRIQGRDGYTF.

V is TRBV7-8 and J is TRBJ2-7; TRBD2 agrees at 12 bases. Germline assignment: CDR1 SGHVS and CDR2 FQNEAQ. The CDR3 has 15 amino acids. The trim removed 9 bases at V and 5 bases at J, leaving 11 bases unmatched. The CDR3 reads CASRPGGTSGHEQYF. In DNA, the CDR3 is TGTGCCAGTAGGCCCGGTGGGACTAGCGGGCACGAGCAGTACTTC.